Sequencing of this T cell receptor (beta chain) was carried out in a study of cytomegalovirus exposure and HLA in healthy donors. The study, taken as a whole, reports: Another analysis was done later, and it associated over 15,000 TCR beta sequences with HLA alleles at 0.05 false discovery rate. A few of the chains that were CMV-associated were confirmed in vitro to be specific for CMV antigens. The HLA-A and HLA-B alleles of most subjects were reportedly predicted accurately from TCR beta sequences. Across all donors, roughly uniform sequencing depth was an assumption of the presence/absence analyses.

Germline values: CDR1 MNHEY, CDR2 SMNVEV (reference sequence). This CDR3 is 14 amino acids long. V lost 3 bases and J lost 7, with 10 bases in between. This PCR relied on a set of 60 Vbeta primers and 13 Jbeta primers. Libraries were prepared by immunoSEQ multiplex PCR; TCRdb keeps only in-frame clonotypes and omits some of them. The repertoire has 120,000 or so clones, about 80% of them found once; the top ten carry roughly 4.5%. This clone was observed a handful of times. Its matching antigen is unknown. The V gene is TRBV27, the J gene TRBJ1-6; possibly TRBD1 for D (5 bases). The sequenced sample consisted of PBMCs. This receptor was taken from a man aged 45-65 years in good health and CMV-seropositive. The CDR3 sequence is CASSFGTSNSPLHF. CDR3 sequence (DNA): TGTGCCAGCAGTTTCGGGACTTCGAATTCACCCCTCCACTTT.